The 4 T cell receptor beta chains below come from one sample, sequenced in a study of blood T cell repertoires in COVID-19. Clones were sequenced by immunoSEQ multiplex PCR, and TCRdb holds only the in-frame ones, with some missing. Seen here are tens of thousands of clones, about 80% observed once, and the top ten hold 23%. The sequenced sample was peripheral blood. These receptors all stem from a human donor in a cohort sampled during active COVID-19.

V gene TRBV27 combines with J gene TRBJ2-7, with D possibly matching TRBD1 (5 bases). In germline, CDR1 is MNHEY, CDR2 SMNVEV (reference sequence). V lost 10 bases and J lost 3, with 19 bases in between. The CDR3 length is 14 residues. The CDR3 loop is CATVSRAPHYEQYF. The CDR3 nucleotides read TGTGCCACTGTATCCAGGGCCCCCCACTACGAGCAGTACTTC.

The J gene is TRBJ2-5, the V gene TRBV7-2, with D perhaps matching TRBD2 (5 bases). Trimming removed 1 base from V and 6 bases from J, with 15 bases in between. The germline V gene has CDR1 SGHTA and CDR2 FQGNSA. The CDR3 covers 15 residues. Written as DNA, the CDR3 is TGTGCCAGCAGCTTAGAGACGGGGATTTTAAAGACCCAGTACTTC. Its protein is CASSLETGILKTQYF.

The V and J genes are TRBV7-2 and TRBJ2-7; 7 positions match TRBD2. Germline lookup yields CDR1 SGHTA and CDR2 FQGNSA. The junction had 5 bases not matched to a gene; V was cut back by 3 bases and J by 0 bases. This CDR3 is built from 15 residues. This CDR3 is CASSFGGGFSYEQYF. The CDR3 DNA sequence: TGTGCCAGCAGCTTCGGCGGGGGATTCTCCTACGAGCAGTACTTC.

The chain has TRBV24-1 and TRBJ2-3; TRBD2 is a possible D gene (6 bases). V shed 1 base and J shed 6 bases, with 10 bases lying between them. Per the germline V gene, CDR1 is KGHDR and CDR2 is SFDVKD. This CDR3 has 14 amino acids. The CDR3 region has the DNA TGTGCCACCAGTGATTTCCCGCGGGGTGATACGCAGTATTTT. It specifies CATSDFPRGDTQYF.